This TCR beta chain was found in a study of T-cell memory formation after mild COVID-19. Study at large: TCR clusters mostly belonged to single donors.

Germline CDR1 is SEHNR and CDR2 is FQNEAQ (reference sequence). This CDR3 is built from 15 residues. V shed 6 bases, J shed 1 base, and the junction held 5 bases outside the gene matches. On this clonotype: Its antigen is undetermined.

Findings and limits, study-wide: Whereas later expanders leaned CD4+, clones contracting day 15 to 85 showed a balanced CD4/CD8 makeup.

Amplification by 5'RACE using constant-segment primers produced TCR alpha and TCR beta cDNA libraries that carried sample barcodes and UMIs. TCRdb analysed the 5' RACE reads with MiXCR anew, one entry per CDR3 protein. This table has 540,000 or so distinct CDR3 sequences, approximately 20% appearing once. Sequences were obtained from PBMCs or a T cell subset sorted from them (not recorded which). The chain uses TRBV7-9 and TRBJ2-3, with 9 bases identical to TRBD2. This receptor was identified in an adult woman who had mild COVID-19 (a few samples of this study predate the infection). Cell type and time point are not known. The CDR3 here is CASSGGRAGTDTQYF. Here the CDR3 DNA reads TGTGCCAGCAGTGGCGGGAGGGCCGGCACAGATACGCAGTATTTT.